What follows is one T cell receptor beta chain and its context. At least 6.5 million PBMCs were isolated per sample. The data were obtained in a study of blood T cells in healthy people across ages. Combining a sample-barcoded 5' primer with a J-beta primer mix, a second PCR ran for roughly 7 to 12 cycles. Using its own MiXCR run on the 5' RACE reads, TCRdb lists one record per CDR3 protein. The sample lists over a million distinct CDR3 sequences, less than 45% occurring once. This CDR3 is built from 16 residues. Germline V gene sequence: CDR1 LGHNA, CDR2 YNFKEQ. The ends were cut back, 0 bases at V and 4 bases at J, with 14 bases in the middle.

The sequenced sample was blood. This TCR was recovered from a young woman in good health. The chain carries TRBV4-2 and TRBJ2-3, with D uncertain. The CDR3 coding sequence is TGTGCCAGCAGCCAAGATGGGCGAGCTGGGGCAGATACGCAGTATTTT. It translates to CASSQDGRAGADTQYF.